The rows below give T cell receptor beta chains drawn from one sample of a study of blood T cell repertoires in COVID-19. Some clones are missing from TCRdb's copy, which holds only in-frame ones; the method was immunoSEQ multiplex PCR. The data contain about 280,000 clones, roughly 86% of them singletons. Input material: peripheral blood. These TCRs come from a woman aged 30 to 39 with COVID-19, enrolled during active disease. Both conserved end residues are part of each CDR3. The D gene is left open where the match is weak. Size is omitted from some rows. Given values are once, few, many or a class for expanded clones.

V gene: TRBV7-2; D gene: -; J gene: TRBJ2-5; clone size: -; CDR3 protein: CASSLSSTGAQYF; CDR3 DNA: TGTGCCAGCAGCTTATCAAGTACGGGGGCCCAGTACTTC
V gene: TRBV6-2/TRBV6-3; D gene: TRBD2; J gene: TRBJ2-1; clone size: -; CDR3 protein: CASSYAGVHNEQFF; CDR3 DNA: TGTGCCAGCAGTTACGCGGGAGTGCACAATGAGCAGTTCTTC
V gene: TRBV7-3; D gene: -; J gene: TRBJ2-5; clone size: -; CDR3 protein: CASSPLGGGGETQYF; CDR3 DNA: TGTGCCAGCAGCCCCTTAGGGGGGGGAGGAGAGACCCAGTACTTC
V gene: TRBV5-4; D gene: -; J gene: TRBJ1-3; clone size: -; CDR3 protein: CASSLPPGSGNTIYF; CDR3 DNA: TGTGCCAGCAGCTTACCCCCCGGCTCTGGAAACACCATATATTTT
V gene: TRBV10-1; D gene: TRBD1; J gene: TRBJ1-1; clone size: -; CDR3 protein: CASFYRGWGTEAFF; CDR3 DNA: TGCGCCAGCTTTTACAGGGGGTGGGGCACTGAAGCTTTCTTT
V gene: TRBV6-7; D gene: -; J gene: TRBJ2-7; clone size: -; CDR3 protein: CASSYGLAGIPYEQYF; CDR3 DNA: TGTGCCAGCAGTTACGGTTTGGCGGGCATACCCTACGAGCAGTACTTC
V gene: TRBV7-9; D gene: TRBD2; J gene: TRBJ2-1; clone size: -; CDR3 protein: CASSARTSHINNEQFF; CDR3 DNA: TGTGCCAGCAGCGCCCGGACTAGCCACATCAACAATGAGCAGTTCTTC
V gene: TRBV5-4; D gene: -; J gene: TRBJ1-1; clone size: -; CDR3 protein: CASSSTVNTEAFF; CDR3 DNA: TGTGCCAGCAGCTCGACAGTGAACACTGAAGCTTTCTTT
V gene: TRBV6-4; D gene: -; J gene: TRBJ1-6; clone size: -; CDR3 protein: CASRLRAYYNSPLHF; CDR3 DNA: TGTGCCAGCAGGCTCAGGGCCTACTATAATTCACCCCTCCACTTT
V gene: TRBV9; D gene: TRBD2; J gene: TRBJ2-2; clone size: -; CDR3 protein: CASWSGTNTGELFF; CDR3 DNA: TGTGCCAGCTGGAGCGGGACGAACACCGGGGAGCTGTTTTTT
V gene: TRBV4-1; D gene: -; J gene: TRBJ2-7; clone size: -; CDR3 protein: CASSTRRDLEQYF; CDR3 DNA: TGCGCCAGCAGCACGCGACGGGACTTAGAGCAGTACTTC
V gene: TRBV28; D gene: TRBD1; J gene: TRBJ1-1; clone size: -; CDR3 protein: CASSLPTGGRNTEAFF; CDR3 DNA: TGTGCCAGCAGTTTACCTACAGGGGGCAGGAACACTGAAGCTTTCTTT
V gene: TRBV2; D gene: -; J gene: TRBJ2-7; clone size: -; CDR3 protein: CASSVERTYEQYF; CDR3 DNA: TGTGCCAGCAGTGTGGAGCGGACCTACGAGCAGTACTTC
V gene: TRBV2; D gene: -; J gene: TRBJ2-4; clone size: -; CDR3 protein: CASSDRGYAKNIQYF; CDR3 DNA: TGTGCCAGCAGTGATCGGGGGTACGCCAAAAACATTCAGTACTTC
V gene: TRBV6-6; D gene: TRBD2; J gene: TRBJ2-4; clone size: -; CDR3 protein: CASSHAGRAKNIQYF; CDR3 DNA: TGTGCCAGCAGTCACGCCGGGAGGGCCAAAAACATTCAGTACTTC
V gene: TRBV30; D gene: -; J gene: TRBJ2-3; clone size: -; CDR3 protein: CAWSNSLTDTQYF; CDR3 DNA: TGTGCCTGGAGTAACTCCCTCACAGATACGCAGTATTTT
V gene: TRBV19; D gene: -; J gene: TRBJ1-6; clone size: -; CDR3 protein: CASSFDAGSSYNSPLHF; CDR3 DNA: TGTGCCAGTAGTTTTGACGCGGGGAGCTCCTATAATTCACCCCTCCACTTT
V gene: TRBV5-6; D gene: TRBD1; J gene: TRBJ2-1; clone size: -; CDR3 protein: CASSWPGQGYNEQFF; CDR3 DNA: TGTGCCAGCAGCTGGCCGGGACAGGGCTACAATGAGCAGTTCTTC
V gene: TRBV5-1; D gene: TRBD2; J gene: TRBJ2-7; clone size: -; CDR3 protein: CASSFTSGSTYEQYF; CDR3 DNA: TGCGCCAGCAGCTTCACTAGCGGGAGTACCTACGAGCAGTACTTC
V gene: TRBV29-1; D gene: TRBD2; J gene: TRBJ2-5; clone size: -; CDR3 protein: CSVVAGVSRETQYF; CDR3 DNA: TGCAGCGTTGTGGCGGGAGTTTCTAGAGAGACCCAGTACTTC
V gene: TRBV3-1/TRBV3-2; D gene: TRBD1; J gene: TRBJ1-1; clone size: -; CDR3 protein: CASSPTGVTEAFF; CDR3 DNA: TGTGCCAGCAGCCCGACAGGGGTCACTGAAGCTTTCTTT
V gene: TRBV5-1; D gene: -; J gene: TRBJ2-7; clone size: -; CDR3 protein: CASSLSSGGEQYF; CDR3 DNA: TGCGCCAGCAGCTTGAGTAGTGGAGGCGAGCAGTACTTC
V gene: TRBV20-1; D gene: TRBD2; J gene: TRBJ2-3; clone size: -; CDR3 protein: CSASFLAGAPTDTQYF; CDR3 DNA: TGCAGTGCTAGTTTTCTAGCGGGAGCACCTACAGATACGCAGTATTTT
V gene: TRBV6-1; D gene: -; J gene: TRBJ1-2; clone size: -; CDR3 protein: CASSDVLGGYTF; CDR3 DNA: TGTGCCAGCAGTGACGTACTCGGGGGCTACACCTTC
V gene: TRBV2; D gene: -; J gene: TRBJ1-5; clone size: -; CDR3 protein: CASAGRLNQPQHF; CDR3 DNA: TGTGCCAGCGCGGGACGGCTAAATCAGCCCCAGCATTTT
V gene: TRBV28; D gene: TRBD1; J gene: TRBJ2-7; clone size: -; CDR3 protein: CASSFGTRQGASQYF; CDR3 DNA: TGTGCCAGCAGTTTTGGGACCCGACAGGGGGCTAGCCAGTACTTC
V gene: TRBV6-5; D gene: -; J gene: TRBJ1-1; clone size: -; CDR3 protein: CASSSLGGTEAFF; CDR3 DNA: TGTGCCAGCAGTTCCCTCGGGGGCACTGAAGCTTTCTTT
V gene: TRBV30; D gene: TRBD2; J gene: TRBJ2-3; clone size: -; CDR3 protein: CAWSRASGSSDTQYF; CDR3 DNA: TGTGCCTGGAGTAGGGCTAGCGGGAGTTCAGATACGCAGTATTTT
V gene: TRBV6-5; D gene: -; J gene: TRBJ2-3; clone size: -; CDR3 protein: CASSYSRSYTDTQYF; CDR3 DNA: TGTGCCAGCAGTTACTCGAGGTCATACACAGATACGCAGTATTTT
V gene: TRBV3-1/TRBV3-2; D gene: TRBD1; J gene: TRBJ2-2; clone size: -; CDR3 protein: CASSQVQGGELFF; CDR3 DNA: TGTGCCAGCAGCCAAGTACAGGGGGGGGAGCTGTTTTTT
V gene: TRBV28; D gene: -; J gene: TRBJ1-2; clone size: -; CDR3 protein: CASSLDSRAGYTF; CDR3 DNA: TGTGCCAGCAGTTTGGACAGCCGGGCTGGCTACACCTTC
V gene: TRBV4-3; D gene: -; J gene: TRBJ1-2; clone size: -; CDR3 protein: CASSQRGGYGYTF; CDR3 DNA: TGCGCCAGCAGCCAACGGGGTGGTTATGGCTACACCTTC
V gene: TRBV19; D gene: -; J gene: TRBJ2-5; clone size: -; CDR3 protein: CASSQGRGETQYF; CDR3 DNA: TGTGCCAGTAGCCAGGGTCGGGGGGAGACCCAGTACTTC
V gene: TRBV28; D gene: TRBD1; J gene: TRBJ1-4; clone size: -; CDR3 protein: CASSNGQGREKLFF; CDR3 DNA: TGTGCCAGCAGCAACGGACAGGGAAGAGAAAAACTGTTTTTT
V gene: TRBV2; D gene: TRBD1; J gene: TRBJ1-1; clone size: -; CDR3 protein: CASTGQGRIAEAFF; CDR3 DNA: TGTGCCAGCACCGGACAGGGAAGAATAGCTGAAGCTTTCTTT
V gene: TRBV19; D gene: TRBD2; J gene: TRBJ2-3; clone size: once; CDR3 protein: CASSTPGGDTQYF; CDR3 DNA: TGTGCCAGTAGTACCCCGGGGGGGGATACGCAGTATTTT
V gene: TRBV29-1; D gene: -; J gene: TRBJ1-1; clone size: -; CDR3 protein: CSPVVNTEAFF; CDR3 DNA: TGCAGCCCGGTCGTTAACACTGAAGCTTTCTTT
V gene: TRBV27; D gene: TRBD2; J gene: TRBJ2-1; clone size: once; CDR3 protein: CASSIAGAVNEQFF; CDR3 DNA: TGTGCCAGCAGTATAGCGGGAGCAGTGAATGAGCAGTTCTTC
V gene: TRBV15; D gene: TRBD1; J gene: TRBJ2-1; clone size: -; CDR3 protein: CATSSDDRVVDEQFF; CDR3 DNA: TGTGCCACCAGCAGTGATGACAGGGTCGTGGATGAGCAGTTCTTC
V gene: TRBV28; D gene: TRBD2; J gene: TRBJ2-1; clone size: -; CDR3 protein: CASIYGLAGANEQFF; CDR3 DNA: TGTGCCAGCATCTACGGACTAGCGGGAGCCAATGAGCAGTTCTTC
V gene: TRBV19; D gene: TRBD1; J gene: TRBJ2-1; clone size: -; CDR3 protein: CASSAVDRANYNEQFF; CDR3 DNA: TGTGCCAGTAGTGCGGTGGACAGGGCGAATTACAATGAGCAGTTCTTC
V gene: TRBV9; D gene: TRBD2; J gene: TRBJ2-1; clone size: -; CDR3 protein: CASSASGGSYNEQFF; CDR3 DNA: TGTGCCAGCAGCGCTAGCGGGGGTTCCTACAATGAGCAGTTCTTC
V gene: TRBV2; D gene: -; J gene: TRBJ1-4; clone size: -; CDR3 protein: CASSATGTQSEKLFF; CDR3 DNA: TGTGCCAGCAGTGCCACCGGGACTCAAAGCGAAAAACTGTTTTTT
V gene: TRBV30; D gene: -; J gene: TRBJ1-1; clone size: -; CDR3 protein: CAWSVSMNTEAFF; CDR3 DNA: TGTGCCTGGAGTGTATCCATGAACACTGAAGCTTTCTTT
V gene: TRBV27; D gene: TRBD2; J gene: TRBJ2-4; clone size: -; CDR3 protein: CASSPLWGSGSSKNIQYF; CDR3 DNA: TGTGCCAGCAGTCCCCTGTGGGGTAGCGGGAGTTCCAAAAACATTCAGTACTTC
V gene: TRBV25-1; D gene: TRBD1; J gene: TRBJ1-1; clone size: -; CDR3 protein: CASSRQGSTEAFF; CDR3 DNA: TGTGCCAGCAGCCGACAGGGTAGCACTGAAGCTTTCTTT
V gene: TRBV5-1; D gene: -; J gene: TRBJ1-2; clone size: -; CDR3 protein: CASSSQHPGYGYTF; CDR3 DNA: TGCGCCAGCAGCTCCCAACACCCGGGGTATGGCTACACCTTC
V gene: TRBV6-8; D gene: -; J gene: TRBJ2-5; clone size: -; CDR3 protein: CATQTESWETQYF; CDR3 DNA: TGTGCCACCCAAACGGAGTCGTGGGAGACCCAGTACTTC